The source of this T cell receptor beta chain is a study of shared clonotypes between healthy human individuals. The study's findings and limits: Non-shared clonotypes displayed generation probabilities falling below those of clonotypes present in all four donors. In having few donors, the study represented limited genetic and exposure-history diversity. Richness estimates generally favored naive over memory subsets.

Per germline, CDR1 MDHEN and CDR2 SYDVKM. V was cut by 3 bases and J by 5 bases, with 10 bases left in between. The CDR3 consists of 14 residues. Points on this clone: The antigen is undetermined.

Authors' methods: Junction-only sequences without quality scores were provided by ImmunoSEQ, so filtering was different. TCRdb's table, derived via immunoSEQ multiplex PCR, lists solely in-frame clones and lacks some. V and J calls and clone size come straight from that table; D and trimming were deduced from the DNA. Of around 2.5 million clones in the sample, over 85% were seen once. Sequencing input: naive CD4+ T cells from PBMCs. Subset denoted: CD45RA+ positively selected. This chain links TRBV28 with TRBJ1-4; D is ambiguous. The clonotype was recovered from a man younger than 35 in good health. Some clones in this sample may be carry-over from other donors' samples. This CDR3 reads CASSLDSPNEKLFF. As DNA, the CDR3 is TGTGCCAGCAGTTTGGACTCTCCGAATGAAAAACTGTTTTTT.